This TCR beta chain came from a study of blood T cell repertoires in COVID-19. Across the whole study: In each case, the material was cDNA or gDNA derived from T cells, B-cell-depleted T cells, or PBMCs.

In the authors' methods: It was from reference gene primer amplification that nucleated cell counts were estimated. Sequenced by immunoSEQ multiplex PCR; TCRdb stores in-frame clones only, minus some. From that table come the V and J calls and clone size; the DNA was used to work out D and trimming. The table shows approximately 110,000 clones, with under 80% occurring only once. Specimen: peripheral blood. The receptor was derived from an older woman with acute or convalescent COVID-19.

CDR3 amino acids: CASSIAGSRDQPQHF. As DNA, the CDR3 is TGTGCCAGTAGTATCGCGGGCAGCCGTGATCAGCCCCAGCATTTT. The rearrangement uses TRBV19 and TRBJ1-5; D not certain. The V end was cut by 3 bases, the J end by 5 bases, with 14 bases between. This CDR3 spans 15 amino acids. CDR1 is LNHDA, CDR2 SQIVND, per germline (reference sequence).